This T cell receptor beta chain was captured in a study of early T cells in non-severe SARS-CoV-2 infection. Across the whole study: Alpha and beta chains were unpaired, from unsorted whole-blood bulk RNA.

TCRdb passed the 5' RACE reads through MiXCR, listing each CDR3 protein once. Of 50,000 to 60,000 distinct CDR3 sequences in the sample, under 8% are singletons; the top ten hold 5.8%. At least ten counts were recorded for this clonotype. J was trimmed by 2 bases and V by 5 bases; bases with no gene match: 5. The length of the CDR3 is 15 residues. This chain links TRBV12-3 or TRBV12-4 with TRBJ2-7; 11 bases line up with TRBD2. This sample comprised whole blood, obtained at baseline. The sequence derives from an adult who was a healthcare worker with PCR-confirmed SARS-CoV-2 infection or an uninfected control (not recorded which). The chain's CDR3 is CASSAGTSGPYEQYF. For the CDR3, the DNA is TGTGCCAGCAGTGCCGGGACTAGCGGTCCCTACGAGCAGTACTTC.